The entry below describes one T cell receptor (beta chain). As yet, its antigen is unknown. Assay: immunoSEQ multiplex PCR; the TCRdb copy retains only in-frame clones and omits some. The table has 60,000 to 75,000 clones, 81% seen once; the top ten hold approximately 4.5%. CDR3 length equals 12 residues. The germline CDR1 and CDR2 sequences are SGHVS and FQNEAQ. V lost 2 bases and J 5 bases, leaving 6 bases between the germline ends. This entry belongs to a study of T cells in localized non-small cell lung cancer. Overall study findings and caveats: Peak T cell clonality was found in uninvolved adjacent lung, exceeding tumor. Density of T cells in blood, when higher, went with longer overall survival. It remains possible that heterogeneity exists, since only one tumor region was sequenced. Median approximately 58 top-100 tumor clones were shared with paired adjacent lung.

V usage is TRBV7-8 and J usage is TRBJ2-5; D is perhaps TRBD2 (5 bases). Sequences were derived from PBMCs, sampled before any cancer treatment. The receptor's source is a man aged 40 to 70 with stage II lung adenocarcinoma. This CDR3 is CASSLSGETQYF. The CDR3 DNA reads as TGTGCCAGCAGCTTAAGCGGTGAGACCCAGTACTTC. The full variable domain, rest sourced from reference TRBV7-8 and TRBJ2-5, is GAGVSQSPRYKVAKRGQDVALRCDPISGHVSLFWYQQALGQGPEFLTYFQNEAQLDKSGLPSDRFFAERPEGSVSTLKIQRTQQEDSAVYLCASSLSGETQYFGPGTRLLVL.